This T cell receptor beta chain was sequenced in a study of blood T cell repertoires in COVID-19. At the level of the study: The United States, Italy and Spain provided the acute and convalescent COVID-19 samples. T cells, B-cell-depleted T cells, or PBMCs provided the cDNA or gDNA that served as material.

Germline trimming cut 4 bases from V and 7 bases from J; bases unmatched to any gene: 4. This CDR3 is built from 13 residues. The germline V gene has CDR1 SGHRS and CDR2 YFSETQ. Study processing details: Scientists estimated how many nucleated cells there were by amplifying reference gene primers. Profiling relied on immunoSEQ multiplex PCR, and the TCRdb table lists in-frame clones only, not all of them. The V and J calls and clone size come from that table; D and trimming were worked out from the DNA. The sample gives fewer than 250,000 clones, 84% of which show up once; about 10% is in the top ten. Seattle patients were enrolled while actively infected and followed longitudinally.

Sequenced: peripheral blood. V usage is TRBV5-1 and J usage is TRBJ2-2; 7 positions match TRBD1. The sequence was collected from a woman over 75 with COVID-19, enrolled during active disease. CDR3 sequence: CASSPTGVGELFF. CDR3 nucleotides: TGCGCCAGCAGCCCCACAGGGGTCGGGGAGCTGTTTTTT.